This TCR beta chain was captured in a study of T cell repertoires in cytomegalovirus infection. Study-wide background: HLA-C-restricted CMV epitopes, recently identified, and well-studied HLA-B-restricted ones were used by the study. The public TCR beta signatures pointed to both CMV infection and matching HLA type. Notes on the study in general: Dominating the ex vivo response were HLA-C-restricted CMV-specific TCR beta clonotypes. Adding up the frequency of public TCR beta families identified people who carried CMV plus the relevant HLA.

This clonotype was observed a handful of times. Its matching antigen is unknown. One entry per CDR3 protein results from TCRdb running MiXCR on the reads. The sample yields about 830,000 distinct CDR3 sequences, approximately 32% seen once. The CDR3 length is 17 residues. Germline V gene lookup returns CDR1 SGHVS and CDR2 FNYEAQ. Losses at the gene ends were 5 bases for V and 7 bases for J; bases not matched to a gene: 19. The receptor was isolated from a human donor in good health (CMV status not recorded). Some clones in this sample may be carry-over from other donors' samples. The chain uses TRBV7-6 and TRBJ2-7, with TRBD2 matching over 8 bases. The specimen comprised cultured CD8+ T cells from PBMCs, sampled from culture after CMV antigen stimulation. DNA for the CDR3: TGTGCCAGCAGCCGCTTAGTCGGGGGGGAGAATAGCGGTGAGCAGTACTTC. This sequence encodes CASSRLVGGENSGEQYF.